The 9 T cell receptor beta chains presented below share a single source sample, sequenced in a study of CD8+CD57+ T cells in acquired aplastic anemia. Selection for sequencing was limited to patients who had shown CD8+CD57+ cell expansion by flow cytometry. CDR3 and TCR beta VDJ profiling relied on a genomic DNA template. One entry per CDR3 protein results from TCRdb running MiXCR on the reads. This table has 450,000 to 600,000 distinct CDR3 sequences, roughly a third appearing once. Material for sequencing was sorted CD4+, CD8+, or CD8+CD57+ T cells (not recorded which) from PBMCs. The receptors shown here come from a human donor with aplastic anemia.

There are many counts of this clonotype. The rearrangement uses TRBV29-1 and TRBJ2-7, with TRBD2 matching 9 bases. V gave up 3 bases and J gave up 1 base; unmatched junction bases: 1. The CDR3 totals 13 residues. CDR1 and CDR2 (germline): SQVTM, ANQGSEA. The CDR3 region is CSVDLAGSYEQYF. Here the CDR3 DNA reads TGCAGCGTTGATCTAGCGGGATCCTACGAGCAGTACTTC.

This clonotype was counted only a few times. This chain uses TRBV7-6 with TRBJ1-1; TRBD1 matches at 7 bases. The germline CDR1 and CDR2 sequences are SGHVS and FNYEAQ. V shed 5 bases, J shed 8 bases, and the junction held 8 bases outside the gene matches. The CDR3 loop spans 13 amino acids. CDR3: CASSTGQELEAFF. In nucleotides, the CDR3 is TGTGCCAGCAGCACTGGACAGGAGCTCGAAGCTTTCTTT.

This clonotype occurred a few times. The chain joins TRBV12-3 or TRBV12-4 to TRBJ2-5; D uncertain. The CDR3 sequence is 11 residues long. V was pared by 5 bases and J by 5 bases, with 6 bases between. CDR3 coding DNA: TGTGCCAGCAGTGTCATGGAGACCCAGTACTTC. Translated, it gives CASSVMETQYF.

This clonotype was seen more than once but under ten times. This chain connects TRBV30 to TRBJ1-3; D is perhaps TRBD1 (5 bases). Germline V lookup: CDR1 GTSNPN, CDR2 SVGIG (reference sequence). The CDR3 sequence is 14 residues long. The V end was cut by 0 bases, the J end by 4 bases, with 10 bases between. The CDR3 reads CAWSVQAPGNTIYF. The CDR3 DNA follows: TGTGCCTGGAGTGTACAGGCGCCGGGAAACACCATATATTTT.

A few counts support this clonotype. V usage is TRBV9 and J usage is TRBJ1-4; 7 nucleotides agree with TRBD1. CDR3 size: 17 residues. CDR1 and CDR2 from the germline V gene are SGDLS and YYNGEE. V lost 3 bases to trimming and J lost 10 bases; unmatched junction nucleotides: 18. The CDR3: CASSADRSGQPLGKLFF. The DNA for the CDR3 is TGTGCCAGCAGCGCTGATCGCTCGGGACAGCCCCTCGGAAAACTGTTTTTT.

The chain is built from TRBV29-1 and TRBJ2-7; a weak D match, TRBD1 (5 bases). This CDR3 has 15 residues. Germline CDR1 and CDR2: SQVTM and ANQGSEA. The V end was cut by 0 bases, the J end by 3 bases, with 15 bases between. This CDR3 is CSVEEGQSGSYEQYF. In DNA, the CDR3 is TGCAGCGTTGAAGAAGGACAATCCGGAAGCTACGAGCAGTACTTC.

A single count supports this clonotype. This sequence joins TRBV20-1 and TRBJ2-5; 12 bases match TRBD2. The germline V gene has CDR1 DFQATT and CDR2 SNEGSKA (reference sequence). This CDR3 region has 14 residues. V trimming: 5 bases; J trimming: 3 bases; junction bases outside the gene matches: 4. The CDR3 DNA is TGCAGTGCTGGGAGGACTAGCGGGGAAGAGACCCAGTACTTC. Its protein product is CSAGRTSGEETQYF.

The chain has TRBV6-5 and TRBJ2-7; a weak D match, TRBD1 (6 bases). Between the trimmed V and J ends, which lost 2 bases and 6 bases, there was a span of 11 bases. This CDR3 region has 13 residues. CDR1 MNHEY and CDR2 SVGAGI come from the germline V gene. The CDR3 DNA reads as TGTGCCAGCAGTTACGGGCAGGGGAGCGAGCAGTACGTC. This encodes CASSYGQGSEQYV.

This clonotype was observed a few times. The chain uses TRBV29-1 and TRBJ1-1; TRBD1 matches at 7 bases. The germline V gene encodes CDR1 SQVTM and CDR2 ANQGSEA. The CDR3 loop spans 13 amino acids. The trim removed 7 bases at V and 2 bases at J, leaving 7 bases unmatched. The chain's CDR3 is CSGRGTVNTEAFF. The DNA for the CDR3 is TGCAGCGGTAGAGGGACAGTTAACACTGAAGCTTTCTTT.